The 26 T cell receptor beta chains below all came from one sample that was sequenced in a study of blood T cell repertoires in COVID-19. Repertoires were generated with immunoSEQ multiplex PCR, while TCRdb's copy carries only in-frame clones and drops some. The data contain approximately 440,000 clones, roughly nine tenths of them singletons. The specimen was PBMCs or T cells enriched from blood (not recorded which). The receptors were gathered from a woman aged 18-35 years who had recovered from COVID-19.

This chain uses TRBV6-5 with TRBJ2-6; TRBD1 agrees at 8 bases. Trimming took 5 bases from V and 4 from J; bases not matched to a gene: 4. Germline V lookup: CDR1 MNHEY, CDR2 SVGAGI. The CDR3 sequence is 15 residues long. CDR3 residues: CASSRQGYGANVLTF. DNA for the CDR3: TGTGCCAGCAGTCGACAGGGGTACGGGGCCAACGTCCTGACTTTC.

This clone was found once. The CDR3 is CASSLFVQGGDGYTF. The CDR3 DNA is TGCGCCAGCAGCTTGTTTGTCCAGGGGGGCGATGGCTACACCTTC. The gene calls are TRBV5-1 and TRBJ1-2, with TRBD1 matching over 7 bases. CDR1 is SGHRS and CDR2 is YFSETQ in the germline V gene. Trimming at V came to 1 base and at J to 6 bases, leaving 9 bases not matched to a gene. The CDR3 length is 15 residues.

This chain uses TRBV25-1 with TRBJ1-4; 9 nucleotides match TRBD1. CDR3 size: 15 residues. Trimming cost V 2 bases and J 8 bases; bases outside gene matches: 6. Per the germline V gene, CDR1 is MGHDK and CDR2 is SYGVNS. The CDR3 protein is CASSERGQGGEKLFF. The DNA for the CDR3 is TGTGCCAGCAGTGAAAGGGGACAGGGCGGGGAAAAACTGTTTTTT.

This chain uses TRBV28 with TRBJ1-3, with D uncertain. V lost 10 bases, J lost 4 bases, and 8 bases lay in between. CDR3 length: 11 amino acids. Germline lookup yields CDR1 MDHEN and CDR2 SYDVKM. The CDR3 is CATTEGNTIYF. The CDR3 DNA sequence: TGTGCCACCACCGAGGGAAACACCATATATTTT.

This chain connects TRBV7-9 to TRBJ1-4; no reliable D call. The CDR3 spans 14 residues. The V gene lost 3 bases and the J gene lost 6 bases, with 11 bases spanning the gap. CDR1 SEHNR and CDR2 FQNEAQ come from the germline V gene (reference sequence). The CDR3 sequence: CASSFPAEDEKLFF. CDR3 sequence (DNA): TGTGCCAGCAGCTTCCCGGCCGAGGATGAAAAACTGTTTTTT.

The genes are TRBV30 and TRBJ2-5, with a tentative D call TRBD2 (5 bases). This CDR3 has 13 residues. Germline-derived CDR1 and CDR2 are GTSNPN and SVGIG (reference sequence). V lost 2 bases, J lost 1 base, and 8 bases lay in between. The CDR3 nucleotides read TGTGCCTGGAGTTTCACTAGCCAAGAGACCCAGTACTTC. Translation gives CAWSFTSQETQYF.

The V call is TRBV27, the J call TRBJ1-2, with D possibly TRBD1 on 5 matching bases. The V gene's germline CDR1 is MNHEY and CDR2 SMNVEV (reference sequence). Trimming cost V 3 bases and J 0 bases, with 14 bases left between them. The CDR3 totals 16 residues. CDR3 loop: CASSLGRGISNYGYTF. CDR3 nucleotide sequence: TGTGCCAGCAGTTTGGGGAGGGGTATTTCTAACTATGGCTACACCTTC.

This sequence joins TRBV10-3 and TRBJ1-4, with D tentatively TRBD1 (6 bases). The CDR3 is made up of 13 amino acids. V lost 9 bases and J 4 bases, leaving 12 bases between the germline ends. The germline V gene encodes CDR1 ENHRY and CDR2 SYGVKD. CDR3 nucleotide sequence: TGTGCCATAAAGGGGACACTTAATGAAAAACTGTTTTTT. This encodes CAIKGTLNEKLFF.

The CDR3 coding sequence is TGTGCCAGCAGCTTAGGTGCCGACGGGGGGGTAAATACGCAGTATTTT. Encoded protein: CASSLGADGGVNTQYF. The chain has TRBV7-9 and TRBJ2-3, with 8 bases matching TRBD2. This CDR3 is 16 amino acids long. Germline assignment: CDR1 SEHNR and CDR2 FQNEAQ (reference sequence). Trimming at V came to 1 base and at J to 7 bases, leaving 10 bases not matched to a gene.

The genes are TRBV7-2 and TRBJ1-1; a weak D match, TRBD1 (5 bases). V dropped 5 bases and J dropped 8 bases, with 18 bases sitting between them. Germline CDR1 SGHTA, CDR2 FQGNSA. The CDR3 length is 14 residues. CDR3 sequence: CASSVRFGAGEAFF. The CDR3 coding sequence is TGTGCCAGCAGCGTCCGCTTTGGGGCAGGCGAAGCTTTCTTT.

The rearrangement joins TRBV30 to TRBJ2-6; 8 nucleotides align to TRBD1. With 5 bases clipped from V and 1 base from J, the junction kept 4 bases outside the gene matches. The germline V gene has CDR1 GTSNPN and CDR2 SVGIG (reference sequence). The CDR3 has 15 amino acids. The DNA for the CDR3 is TGTGCCTGGGACAGGGGATTATCTGGGGCCAACGTCCTGACTTTC. This codes for CAWDRGLSGANVLTF. Full variable domain (rest looked up from reference TRBV30 and TRBJ2-6): SQTIHQWPATLVQPVGSPLSLECTVEGTSNPNLYWYRQAAGRGLQLLFYSVGIGQISSEVPQNLSASRPQDRQFILSSKKLLLSDSGFYLCAWDRGLSGANVLTFGAGSRLTVL.

The chain recombines TRBV2 with TRBJ2-2; no clear D gene. Germline CDR1 SNHLY, CDR2 FYNNEI. The V and J ends lost 7 bases and 9 bases respectively, with 15 bases between them. The CDR3 loop spans 13 amino acids. The CDR3 region has the DNA TGTGCCAGCACCGACTCAAGCGAAAGGGAGCTGTTTTTT. It specifies CASTDSSERELFF.

V is TRBV5-1 and J is TRBJ1-6, with D possibly being TRBD1 (5 bases). Germline assignment: CDR1 SGHRS and CDR2 YFSETQ. The CDR3 extends over 15 amino acids. Trimming stripped 0 bases from V and 10 bases from J, with 14 bases between. CDR3 DNA: TGCGCCAGCAGCTTGGAAGCGGGGGAAGGGTCACCCCTCCACTTT. Translation gives CASSLEAGEGSPLHF.

For this clone: The same CDR3 arises from other DNA sequences in this sample as well. This chain uses TRBV6-5 with TRBJ1-3; no clear D. Germline V gene sequence: CDR1 MNHEY, CDR2 SVGAGI. This CDR3 has 15 residues. Trimming left V 6 bases short and J 0 bases short, with 12 bases between. The CDR3 DNA is TGTGCCAGCAGCCGGAGTCGGGGCTCTGGAAACACCATATATTTT. Translation gives CASSRSRGSGNTIYF.

The rearrangement joins TRBV15 to TRBJ1-2; possible D gene TRBD1, 6 bases. V lost 4 bases and J lost 6, with 15 bases in between. Germline V CDR1 and CDR2: LNHNV, YYDKDF (reference sequence). This CDR3 is built from 14 residues. The CDR3 region has the DNA TGTGCCACCAGCACAGGACAGTCGGTCCATGGCTACACCTTC. Translation: CATSTGQSVHGYTF.

This clone has only a few counts. The chain combines TRBV2 with TRBJ2-1; TRBD2 aligns across 7 bases. J gave up 4 bases and V 6 bases, and 9 bases lay outside the gene matches. The V gene's germline CDR1 is SNHLY and CDR2 FYNNEI. This CDR3 has 15 amino acids. The CDR3 reads CASSSGGVLYNEQFF. The CDR3 DNA is TGTGCCAGCAGCAGTGGGGGGGTCCTTTACAATGAGCAGTTCTTC.

This clone has just one count. This sequence joins TRBV4-1 and TRBJ1-3; tentatively, D is TRBD1 (6 bases). The germline V gene encodes CDR1 MGHRA and CDR2 YSYEKL. Trimming pared 4 bases from V and 0 bases from J, leaving 13 bases between. This CDR3 is built from 16 residues. In DNA, the CDR3 is TGCGCCAGCAGCCGTTTAGGGACATCCTCTGGAAACACCATATATTTT. This codes for CASSRLGTSSGNTIYF.

V gene TRBV5-1 combines with J gene TRBJ2-1; 9 bases map to TRBD1. The CDR3 is 15 residues long. Looked up from germline, CDR1 is SGHRS and CDR2 is YFSETQ. J was trimmed by 6 bases and V by 3 bases; bases with no gene match: 7. The CDR3 here is CASSWGGQGGNEQFF. CDR3 DNA sequence: TGCGCCAGCAGCTGGGGGGGACAGGGAGGCAATGAGCAGTTCTTC.

V usage is TRBV7-6 and J usage is TRBJ2-5, with a weak D call TRBD2 (6 bases). V was cut by 1 base and J by 2 bases, with 11 bases left in between. The CDR3 runs to 15 residues. The germline V gene has CDR1 SGHVS and CDR2 FNYEAQ. The CDR3 region has the DNA TGTGCCAGCAGCTTAGTTTGGGGGGTTCAAGAGACCCAGTACTTC. It yields the protein CASSLVWGVQETQYF.

The genes are TRBV10-2 and TRBJ2-7; 9 bases match TRBD2. Germline-derived CDR1 and CDR2 are WSHSY and SAAADI. J gave up 7 bases and V 6 bases, and 7 bases lay outside the gene matches. CDR3 length: 13 amino acids. Written as DNA, the CDR3 is TGCGCCAGCAGACCTAGCGGGAATAGTGAGCAGTACTTC. This codes for CASRPSGNSEQYF.

V and J are TRBV7-8 and TRBJ1-4; 9 nucleotides match TRBD1. The germline V gene encodes CDR1 SGHVS and CDR2 FQNEAQ. The CDR3 is made up of 15 amino acids. Losses at the gene ends were 5 bases for V and 2 bases for J; bases not matched to a gene: 3. For the CDR3, the DNA is TGTGCCAGCAGCCTAGACAGGGGGACTAATGAAAAACTGTTTTTT. It is translated as CASSLDRGTNEKLFF.

Of note for this clone: Other DNA variants within this sample encode the same CDR3. Here the CDR3 reads CASSGGPSGNTIYF. The CDR3 DNA reads TGTGCCAGCTCGGGAGGACCATCTGGAAACACCATATATTTT. This chain links TRBV18 with TRBJ1-3; no clear D gene. V dropped 6 bases and J dropped 1 base, with 10 bases sitting between them. Germline CDR1 KGHSH, CDR2 LQKENI. The CDR3 spans 14 residues.

The chain links TRBV7-9 to TRBJ1-1; D is perhaps TRBD1 (5 bases). Germline V gene sequence: CDR1 SEHNR, CDR2 FQNEAQ (reference sequence). There are 15 residues in the CDR3. V was cut by 5 bases and J by 5 bases, with 18 bases left in between. The CDR3 bases are TGTGCCAGCAGCCGCCCGAAGGGGCTCTTGACTGAAGCTTTCTTT. Its translation is CASSRPKGLLTEAFF.

The gene calls are TRBV5-6 and TRBJ2-1; possibly TRBD2 for D (5 bases). Trimming pared 0 bases from V and 6 bases from J, leaving 10 bases between. The CDR3 is 14 residues long. Germline V gene data show CDR1 as SGHDT and CDR2 as YYEEEE. The CDR3 nucleotides read TGTGCCAGCAGCTTGGGACGGGGATCCAATGAGCAGTTCTTC. Amino acid sequence: CASSLGRGSNEQFF. Full variable domain (outside the CDR3, taken from reference TRBV5-6 and TRBJ2-1): DAGVTQSPTHLIKTRGQQVTLRCSPKSGHDTVSWYQQALGQGPQFIFQYYEEEERQRGNFPDRFSGHQFPNYSSELNVNALLLGDSALYLCASSLGRGSNEQFFGPGTRLTVL.

The chain combines TRBV27 with TRBJ2-5; TRBD1 might be the D (5 bases). The V gene's germline CDR1 is MNHEY and CDR2 SMNVEV (reference sequence). The CDR3 spans 13 residues. Trimming removed 6 bases at V and 2 bases at J, with 10 bases between. The CDR3 DNA reads TGTGCCAGCAGGCTGGGGCCACAAGAGACCCAGTACTTC. As protein: CASRLGPQETQYF.

The rearrangement joins TRBV29-1 to TRBJ2-1, with TRBD2 as a possible D gene (6 bases). The CDR3 is 13 amino acids. CDR1 and CDR2 from the germline V gene are SQVTM and ANQGSEA. The ends were cut back, 4 bases at V and 4 bases at J, with 11 bases in the middle. The CDR3 region is CSVVGRGYNEQFF. The CDR3, as DNA: TGCAGCGTTGTGGGGCGGGGTTACAATGAGCAGTTCTTC.